What follows are 4 T cell receptor beta chains derived from one specimen sequenced in a study of blood T cells in healthy people across ages. A second about 7 to 12 cycle PCR used barcoded and J-beta primers. One entry per CDR3 protein, called by TCRdb with MiXCR from the 5' RACE reads. The data contain 800,000 to 950,000 distinct CDR3 sequences, around 48% of them singletons. Specimen: blood. These receptors all come from a man aged 30 to 39 in good health.

The rearrangement joins TRBV20-1 to TRBJ2-3; D gene ambiguous. V was cut by 2 bases and J by 6 bases, with 9 bases left in between. This CDR3 contains 12 residues. Germline lookup yields CDR1 DFQATT and CDR2 SNEGSKA (reference sequence). CDR3 loop: CSARYRIDTQYF. The CDR3 DNA is TGCAGTGCTAGATATAGGATTGATACGCAGTATTTT.

The chain links TRBV27 to TRBJ2-3; possibly TRBD2 for D (5 bases). The CDR3 spans 13 residues. Germline CDR1 is MNHEY and CDR2 is SMNVEV (reference sequence). With 3 bases removed from V and 6 bases from J, the gap between germline ends came to 10 bases. CDR3 sequence (DNA): TGTGCCAGCAGTTTTCTAGCTACGGATACGCAGTATTTT. Translation: CASSFLATDTQYF.

The gene calls are TRBV6-5 and TRBJ1-5, with a weak D call TRBD1 (6 bases). The CDR3 has 12 residues. The V gene's germline CDR1 is MNHEY and CDR2 SVGAGI. The V gene lost 5 bases and the J gene lost 15 bases, with 17 bases spanning the gap. The CDR3 DNA is TGTGCCAGCAGTGAGGGACATCAGGTTTGGCATTTT. Translation: CASSEGHQVWHF.

This clonotype has a single count. The J gene is TRBJ2-3, the V gene TRBV5-1; D is unresolved. The CDR3 sequence is 13 residues long. The V gene lost 4 bases and the J gene lost 4 bases, with 10 bases spanning the gap. Germline assignment: CDR1 SGHRS and CDR2 YFSETQ. Written as DNA, the CDR3 is TGCGCCAGCAGCAGAACTACCGCAGATACGCAGTATTTT. It translates to CASSRTTADTQYF.